These T cell receptor beta chains were read from a single sample in a study of shared clonotypes between healthy human individuals. Here immunoSEQ multiplex PCR was the method, and the copy in TCRdb shows in-frame clones only, minus some. The sample includes about 1.1 million clones, around 78% seen only once; the top ten take roughly 0.55%. The sequencing input was memory CD4+ T cells from PBMCs. The receptor set was obtained from a man younger than 35 in good health. Some clones in this sample may be carry-over from other donors' samples. CDR3s include the opening cysteine and the closing phenylalanine or tryptophan. The D gene is left open where the match is weak. Not all rows give a size; the values are once, few, many and, for expanded clones, a class.

clone_size: .
d_call: .
v_call: TRBV6-5
j_call: TRBJ1-6
cdr3_nt: TGTGCCAGCAGTTGGAGGACGGCGACTTATAATTCACCCCTCCACTTT
cdr3_aa: CASSWRTATYNSPLHF

clone_size: .
d_call: .
v_call: TRBV30
j_call: TRBJ1-1
cdr3_nt: TGTGCCTGGAGTTTTAACGCTGAAGCTTTCTTT
cdr3_aa: CAWSFNAEAFF

clone_size: .
d_call: TRBD2
v_call: TRBV7-7
j_call: TRBJ2-2
cdr3_nt: TGTGCCAGCAGCTTGTCTAGCGGGGCCGGGGAGCTGTTTTTT
cdr3_aa: CASSLSSGAGELFF

clone_size: .
d_call: TRBD2
v_call: TRBV9
j_call: TRBJ2-3
cdr3_nt: TGTGCCAGCAGCGTAGATCAGCGGGGGACAGATACGCAGTATTTT
cdr3_aa: CASSVDQRGTDTQYF

clone_size: .
d_call: .
v_call: TRBV20-1
j_call: TRBJ2-3
cdr3_nt: TGCAGTGCCCCCACAGATACGCAGTATTTT
cdr3_aa: CSAPTDTQYF

clone_size: .
d_call: .
v_call: TRBV28
j_call: TRBJ2-2
cdr3_nt: TGTGCCAGCATCCCCCCCGGGGGAACCGGGGAGCTGTTTTTT
cdr3_aa: CASIPPGGTGELFF

clone_size: .
d_call: TRBD2
v_call: TRBV5-4
j_call: TRBJ2-1
cdr3_nt: TGTGCCAGCAGCCTGGGACTAGCGGCGAGCTCCTACAATGAGCAGTTCTTC
cdr3_aa: CASSLGLAASSYNEQFF

clone_size: .
d_call: .
v_call: TRBV2
j_call: TRBJ2-3
cdr3_nt: TGTGCCAGCCGCCTCACGGGGGACCGCACAGATACGCAGTATTTT
cdr3_aa: CASRLTGDRTDTQYF

clone_size: .
d_call: TRBD2
v_call: TRBV10-1
j_call: TRBJ2-3
cdr3_nt: TGCGCCAGCAGTGAGCAGCGGGAGGGCCTTCGATTATCGGATACGCAGTATTTT
cdr3_aa: CASSEQREGLRLSDTQYF

clone_size: .
d_call: .
v_call: TRBV9
j_call: TRBJ2-1
cdr3_nt: TGTGCCAGCAGCGTACAGGGTTCTGAGCAGTTCTTC
cdr3_aa: CASSVQGSEQFF

clone_size: once
d_call: .
v_call: TRBV5-1
j_call: TRBJ1-2
cdr3_nt: TGCGCCAGCAGCTTCCAAGCTAACTATGGCTACACCTTC
cdr3_aa: CASSFQANYGYTF

clone_size: .
d_call: .
v_call: TRBV14
j_call: TRBJ1-1
cdr3_nt: TGTGCCAGCAGCCAACATACAGGGTACACTGAAGCTTTCTTT
cdr3_aa: CASSQHTGYTEAFF

clone_size: few
d_call: .
v_call: TRBV2
j_call: TRBJ1-1
cdr3_nt: TGTGCCAGCACCGTTCCAGGTATGAACACTGAAGCTTTCTTT
cdr3_aa: CASTVPGMNTEAFF

clone_size: once
d_call: .
v_call: TRBV7-8
j_call: TRBJ2-2
cdr3_nt: TGTGCCGGACGAGGGAAATCGAACACCGGGGAGCTGTTTTTT
cdr3_aa: CAGRGKSNTGELFF

clone_size: .
d_call: TRBD1
v_call: TRBV9
j_call: TRBJ2-2
cdr3_nt: TGTGCCAGCAGCGACCGGCGACAGGGGGCCGGGGAGCTGTTTTTT
cdr3_aa: CASSDRRQGAGELFF

clone_size: .
d_call: .
v_call: TRBV30
j_call: TRBJ1-2
cdr3_nt: TGTGCCTGGAGTTCGTCCGTAGGAGGCTACACCTTC
cdr3_aa: CAWSSSVGGYTF

clone_size: .
d_call: TRBD1
v_call: TRBV7-2
j_call: TRBJ1-1
cdr3_nt: TGTGCCAGCAGCACCCAGGGGGGACAGGCCCCGACAGCTTTCTTT
cdr3_aa: CASSTQGGQAPTAFF

clone_size: .
d_call: .
v_call: TRBV6-5
j_call: TRBJ1-4
cdr3_nt: TGTGCCAGCAGTTACTCTGGCGCAACTAATGAAAAACTGTTTTTT
cdr3_aa: CASSYSGATNEKLFF

clone_size: .
d_call: TRBD1
v_call: TRBV6-6
j_call: TRBJ1-4
cdr3_nt: TGTGCCAGCGGAAACAGGGGGGGCACTAATGAAAAACTGTTTTTT
cdr3_aa: CASGNRGGTNEKLFF

clone_size: .
d_call: .
v_call: TRBV12-5
j_call: TRBJ2-5
cdr3_nt: TGTGCTAGTGGTTTGGAGGTTGGAGGGGTCCAAGAGACCCAGTACTTC
cdr3_aa: CASGLEVGGVQETQYF

clone_size: .
d_call: .
v_call: TRBV5-8
j_call: TRBJ1-3
cdr3_nt: TGTGCCAGCAGCTTGAATCCTGGCGGAAACACCATATATTTT
cdr3_aa: CASSLNPGGNTIYF

clone_size: .
d_call: .
v_call: TRBV7-6
j_call: TRBJ2-2
cdr3_nt: TGTGCCAGCAGCCAGCGGCGGGGGCCCACCGGGGAGCTGTTTTTT
cdr3_aa: CASSQRRGPTGELFF

clone_size: few
d_call: .
v_call: TRBV7-3
j_call: TRBJ1-3
cdr3_nt: TGTGCCAGCAGCTCGACGACGGGAGGGAACACCATATATTTT
cdr3_aa: CASSSTTGGNTIYF

clone_size: .
d_call: TRBD1
v_call: TRBV5-1
j_call: TRBJ2-5
cdr3_nt: TGCGCCAGCAGCTTGGTGACAGGGGGCGGTGAGACCCAGTACTTC
cdr3_aa: CASSLVTGGGETQYF

clone_size: .
d_call: .
v_call: TRBV9
j_call: TRBJ2-2
cdr3_nt: TGTGCCAGCAGCGTATCCGGGTGGAACACCGGGGAGCTGTTTTTT
cdr3_aa: CASSVSGWNTGELFF

clone_size: .
d_call: .
v_call: TRBV19
j_call: TRBJ1-2
cdr3_nt: TGTGCCAGTAGTATGCAACAGTATGGCTACACCTTC
cdr3_aa: CASSMQQYGYTF

clone_size: few
d_call: .
v_call: TRBV29-1
j_call: TRBJ1-2
cdr3_nt: TGCAGCGTTGAAGATAGGGAGAACTATGGCTACACCTTC
cdr3_aa: CSVEDRENYGYTF

clone_size: .
d_call: .
v_call: TRBV7-6
j_call: TRBJ2-5
cdr3_nt: TGTGCCAGCAGCTTAGCTTCTGGAGTTCAAGAGACCCAGTACTTC
cdr3_aa: CASSLASGVQETQYF

clone_size: .
d_call: .
v_call: TRBV2
j_call: TRBJ2-1
cdr3_nt: TGTGCCAGCAGTGAACGGACGATACTCTACAATGAGCAGTTCTTC
cdr3_aa: CASSERTILYNEQFF

clone_size: .
d_call: .
v_call: TRBV4-3
j_call: TRBJ2-1
cdr3_nt: TGCGCCAGCAGCCCTGCACCCCACGGGGGGCTATCTGACAATGAGCAGTTCTTC
cdr3_aa: CASSPAPHGGLSDNEQFF

clone_size: .
d_call: .
v_call: TRBV20-1
j_call: TRBJ1-1
cdr3_nt: TGCAGTGCCGGGGGCTACACTGAAGCTTTCTTT
cdr3_aa: CSAGGYTEAFF

clone_size: once
d_call: TRBD1
v_call: TRBV2
j_call: TRBJ1-3
cdr3_nt: TGTGCCAGCAGCTGGGACAGGGGATACACCATATATTTT
cdr3_aa: CASSWDRGYTIYF

clone_size: .
d_call: .
v_call: TRBV14
j_call: TRBJ2-4
cdr3_nt: TGTGCCAGCAGCCAAGATAGGGCATCTACTCCCCTGAACATTCAGTACTTC
cdr3_aa: CASSQDRASTPLNIQYF

clone_size: .
d_call: .
v_call: TRBV15
j_call: TRBJ1-2
cdr3_nt: TGTGCCACCAGCAGAGGCAGGTCCCCTTATGGCTACACCTTC
cdr3_aa: CATSRGRSPYGYTF

clone_size: .
d_call: .
v_call: TRBV27
j_call: TRBJ2-1
cdr3_nt: TGTGCCAGCAGTTTTGGCCCTGGGTCTTACAATGAGCAGTTCTTC
cdr3_aa: CASSFGPGSYNEQFF

clone_size: once
d_call: .
v_call: TRBV29-1
j_call: TRBJ2-5
cdr3_nt: TGCAGCGTCACTCCGGGGGAGACCCAGTACTTC
cdr3_aa: CSVTPGETQYF

clone_size: .
d_call: .
v_call: TRBV6-4
j_call: TRBJ1-2
cdr3_nt: TGTGCCAGCACCGGGACCCGGTTTTTC
cdr3_aa: CASTGTRFF

clone_size: .
d_call: .
v_call: TRBV25-1
j_call: TRBJ2-5
cdr3_nt: TGTGCCAGCAGTGAGGGAACAGGTCCACAAGAGACCCAGTACTTC
cdr3_aa: CASSEGTGPQETQYF

clone_size: .
d_call: TRBD1
v_call: TRBV5-6
j_call: TRBJ1-5
cdr3_nt: TGTGCCAGCAGCCGGACAGGAGGCAATCAGCCCCAGCATTTT
cdr3_aa: CASSRTGGNQPQHF